These T cell receptor beta chains were read from a single sample in a study of CD8 T cells in Susac syndrome. MiXCR, applied by TCRdb to the immunoSEQ multiplex PCR reads, yields one record per CDR3 protein. Here the sample spans 150,000 or so distinct CDR3 sequences, more than 85% being singletons. The sample consisted of CD4+ T cells from PBMCs. All receptors come from a human donor with Susac syndrome. The CDR3 runs from the conserved cysteine through the conserved F or W. Each record gives: J gene, clone size, V gene, D gene, CDR3 DNA, CDR3 protein. A D gene is named only where the DNA matches it firmly. Only some rows state a clone size, as once, few, many or a class for expanded clones.

TRBJ2-1,once,TRBV12-3/TRBV12-4,-,TGTGCCAGCAGTTACACGGCTAGGGGCAATGAGCAGTTCTTC,CASSYTARGNEQFF
TRBJ1-1,-,TRBV30,-,TGTGCCTGGAGCGAGGGTCGGTGGACTGAAGCTTTCTTT,CAWSEGRWTEAFF
TRBJ1-6,-,TRBV12-3/TRBV12-4,TRBD1,TGTGCCAGCAGTTTAGCCGGGACAGCCGTACCCCTCCACTTT,CASSLAGTAVPLHF
TRBJ2-1,-,TRBV29-1,TRBD2,TGCAGCGTGACTAGCGGGGCGGTTGAGCAGTTCTTC,CSVTSGAVEQFF
TRBJ1-2,-,TRBV18,-,TGTGCCAGCTCACCATCTAGGGAAAGTTTCTATGGCTACACCTTC,CASSPSRESFYGYTF
TRBJ2-1,-,TRBV20-1,-,TGCAGTGCCGCATACAATGAGCAGTTCTTC,CSAAYNEQFF
TRBJ2-1,-,TRBV7-9,-,TGTGCCAGCAGCTTAGAGCAGTTCTTC,CASSLEQFF
TRBJ2-3,-,TRBV12-3/TRBV12-4,TRBD1,TGTGCCAGCAGTCCCCGGGGACAGACTAGCACAGATACGCAGTATTTT,CASSPRGQTSTDTQYF
TRBJ1-1,-,TRBV12-3/TRBV12-4,-,TGTGCCAGCAGCAGAGTGAACCATGAGGCTTTCTTT,CASSRVNHEAFF
TRBJ2-5,-,TRBV18,-,TGTGCCAGCTCACCAAGGGAAGGACGTCAAGAGACCCAGTACTTC,CASSPREGRQETQYF
TRBJ2-7,-,TRBV28,TRBD1,TGTGCCAGCGGATTTACAGGGGTGGGCGAGCAGTACTTC,CASGFTGVGEQYF
TRBJ2-1,-,TRBV12-3/TRBV12-4,-,TGTGCCAGCACGAAAGAGAATGAGCAGTTCTTC,CASTKENEQFF
TRBJ2-3,-,TRBV6-2/TRBV6-3,-,TGTGCCAGCAGGCCGCTGGGCGATTCTAGCACAGATACGCAGTATTTT,CASRPLGDSSTDTQYF
TRBJ2-7,-,TRBV4-2,TRBD2,TGTGCCAGCAGTAGGGCTAGCGGCTCCTACGAGCAGTACTTC,CASSRASGSYEQYF
TRBJ1-1,-,TRBV9,-,TGTGCCAGCAGCCACGGGCTGGACACTGAAGCTTTCTTT,CASSHGLDTEAFF
TRBJ2-1,-,TRBV20-1,TRBD2,TGCAGTGCCGATAATAGCGGGAGCTCCTACAATGAGCAGTTCTTC,CSADNSGSSYNEQFF
TRBJ2-7,-,TRBV14,TRBD2,TGTGCCAGCAGCCGGGGACTAGCCGGCGAGCAGTACTTC,CASSRGLAGEQYF
TRBJ2-7,-,TRBV29-1,-,TGCAGCGTTGCCCATGGACCGGCGGGGTCCTACGAGCAGTACTTC,CSVAHGPAGSYEQYF
TRBJ2-3,-,TRBV28,-,TGTGCCAGCAGTTTACGGGGGTTGGATACGCAGTATTTT,CASSLRGLDTQYF
TRBJ2-1,-,TRBV30,TRBD2,TGTGCCTGGAGGAGCGGGAGGGGCTACAATGAGCAGTTCTTC,CAWRSGRGYNEQFF
TRBJ2-7,-,TRBV20-1,-,TGCAGTGCTAGAGATAAGTGGGGAAAACTCTACGAGCAGTACTTC,CSARDKWGKLYEQYF
TRBJ2-7,few,TRBV28,-,TGTGCCAGCAGTTCGGCGAGCCGCGAGCAGTACTTC,CASSSASREQYF
TRBJ1-5,-,TRBV20-1,-,TGCAGTGCTAGAGTAGGGTCGCTGAGCAATCAGCCCCAGCATTTT,CSARVGSLSNQPQHF
TRBJ1-5,-,TRBV6-5,-,TGTGCCAGCAGTTACTACCCCGGAATCAATCAGCCCCAGCATTTT,CASSYYPGINQPQHF
TRBJ2-3,-,TRBV29-1,-,TGCAGCGCAGAGCCTGCCGTGGGAGTGGTTGCAGATACGCAGTATTTT,CSAEPAVGVVADTQYF
TRBJ1-1,-,TRBV20-1,-,TGCAGTGCTAGGAAGAGAGGTAATGAAGCTTTCTTT,CSARKRGNEAFF
TRBJ2-2,-,TRBV7-9,-,TGTGCCAGCTCTTTTGGAGGGGAGAGGGAGCTGTTTTTT,CASSFGGERELFF
TRBJ2-7,-,TRBV5-1,TRBD2,TGCGCCAGCAGCTTTGGACTAGCGGGGTATGAGCAGTACTTC,CASSFGLAGYEQYF